A single sample gave rise to the 2 T cell receptor beta chains below, sequenced in a study of cytomegalovirus exposure and HLA in healthy donors. Assay used: immunoSEQ multiplex PCR; TCRdb lists only in-frame clones, some missing. Of about 280,000 clones listed, 70% to 90% are singletons. The sample comprised PBMCs. Receptors were obtained from a woman between 18 and 30 years old in good health and CMV-seronegative.

This rearrangement joins TRBV27 to TRBJ2-1; the match to TRBD2 covers 12 bases. Looked up from germline, CDR1 is MNHEY and CDR2 is SMNVEV (reference sequence). This CDR3 is built from 14 residues. Germline trimming cut 4 bases from V and 7 bases from J; bases unmatched to any gene: 2. The CDR3 reads CASSSSGRVNEQFF. CDR3 sequence (DNA): TGTGCCAGCAGTTCTAGCGGGAGGGTGAATGAGCAGTTCTTC.

Only a few counts were recorded for this clone. The chain combines TRBV27 with TRBJ1-3, with unresolved D. There are 14 residues in the CDR3. Trimming pared 8 bases from V and 0 bases from J, leaving 11 bases between. Germline values: CDR1 MNHEY, CDR2 SMNVEV (reference sequence). CDR3 protein: CASDEVCSGNTIYF. CDR3 in DNA: TGTGCCAGCGACGAGGTCTGCTCTGGAAACACCATATATTTT.